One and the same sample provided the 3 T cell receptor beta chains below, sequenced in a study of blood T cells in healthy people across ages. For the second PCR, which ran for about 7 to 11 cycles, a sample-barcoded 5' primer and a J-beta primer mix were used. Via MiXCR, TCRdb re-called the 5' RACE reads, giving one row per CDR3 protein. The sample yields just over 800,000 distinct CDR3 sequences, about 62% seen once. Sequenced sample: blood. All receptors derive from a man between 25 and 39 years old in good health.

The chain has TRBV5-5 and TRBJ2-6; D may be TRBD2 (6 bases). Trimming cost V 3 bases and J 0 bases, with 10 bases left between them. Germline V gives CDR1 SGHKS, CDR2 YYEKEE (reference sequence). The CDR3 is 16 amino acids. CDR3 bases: TGTGCCAGCAGCTGGGGGGTGGACTCTGGGGCCAACGTCCTGACTTTC. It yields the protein CASSWGVDSGANVLTF.

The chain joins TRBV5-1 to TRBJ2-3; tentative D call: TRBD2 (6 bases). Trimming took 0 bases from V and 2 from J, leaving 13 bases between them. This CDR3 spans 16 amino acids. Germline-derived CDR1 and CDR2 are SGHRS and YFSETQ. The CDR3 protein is CASSLDGDSITDTQYF. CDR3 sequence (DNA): TGCGCCAGCAGCTTGGACGGGGACTCGATCACAGATACGCAGTATTTT.

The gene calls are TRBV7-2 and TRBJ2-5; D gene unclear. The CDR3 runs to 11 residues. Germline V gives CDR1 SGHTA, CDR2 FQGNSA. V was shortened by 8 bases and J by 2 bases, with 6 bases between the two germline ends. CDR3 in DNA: TGTGCCAGCGAAGGACAAGAGACCCAGTACTTC. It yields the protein CASEGQETQYF.